The rows below give T cell receptor beta chains drawn from one sample of a study of shared clonotypes between healthy human individuals. Libraries were prepared by immunoSEQ multiplex PCR; TCRdb keeps only in-frame clonotypes and omits some of them. Among about 2.4 million clones listed, roughly 93% were seen once. Input material: naive CD4+ T cells from PBMCs. Receptor source: a man younger than 30 in good health. Some clones in this sample may be carry-over from other donors' samples. Each CDR3 is given with its conserved first and last residue. The D gene is left open where the match is weak. The size entry is marked missing in some rows and otherwise reads once, few, many or a size class.

>-|16|TRBD2|TRBV7-2|TRBJ2-3
TGTGCCAGCACCCCCCGGGCTAGCGGGGGCACAGATACGCAGTATTTT
CASTPRASGGTDTQYF
>-|15|-|TRBV6-5|TRBJ1-3
TGTGCCAGCAGCCGGACCGGGAACTCTGGAAACACCATATATTTT
CASSRTGNSGNTIYF
>-|14|-|TRBV9|TRBJ2-1
TGTGCCAGCAGCTCTTTGATTTCCTACAATGAGCAGTTCTTC
CASSSLISYNEQFF
>-|14|TRBD1|TRBV13|TRBJ2-7
TGTGCCAGCAGCTTTGGGACAGGGGCCTACGAGCAGTACTTC
CASSFGTGAYEQYF
>few|13|TRBD1|TRBV19|TRBJ1-1
TGTGCCAGTAGGGACAGGGTGTGGGCTGAAGCTTTCTTT
CASRDRVWAEAFF
>-|14|TRBD1|TRBV5-6|TRBJ2-7
TGTGCCAGCAGCTGGGGTGGACAGGGGGCACAGCAGTACTTC
CASSWGGQGAQQYF
>-|15|-|TRBV27|TRBJ2-7
TGTGCCAGCAGTCCCGAATCTAGCTCCTTCTACGAGCAGTACTTC
CASSPESSSFYEQYF
>-|15|-|TRBV4-1|TRBJ2-3
TGCGCCAGCAGCCAAGTTGCGGGAATCTTAGATACGCAGTATTTT
CASSQVAGILDTQYF
>-|15|TRBD1|TRBV6-1|TRBJ1-2
TGTGCCAGCAGTGATCGACAGGGCCTTAACTATGGCTACACCTTC
CASSDRQGLNYGYTF
>once|17|TRBD1|TRBV7-3|TRBJ2-2
TGTGCCAGCAGCTACTTTGGGACAGGGATTAACACCGGGGAGCTGTTTTTT
CASSYFGTGINTGELFF
>-|15|TRBD1|TRBV23-1|TRBJ1-5
TGCGCCAGCAGTCAAAAAACAGGGGATTATCAGCCCCAGCATTTT
CASSQKTGDYQPQHF
>-|13|-|TRBV6-6|TRBJ1-5
TGTGCCAGCAGTGCCCGGCTTAATCAGCCCCAGCATTTT
CASSARLNQPQHF
>-|15|-|TRBV18|TRBJ1-1
TGTGCCAGCTCACCAACGTCGGGACAAAACACTGAAGCTTTCTTT
CASSPTSGQNTEAFF
>-|16|-|TRBV15|TRBJ1-2
TGTGCCACCAGCAGAGCTTCGGGGCTTAGTCGATATGGCTACACCTTC
CATSRASGLSRYGYTF
>-|13|-|TRBV18|TRBJ2-7
TGTGCCAGCTCACCAGGGGGCGGGGACGAGCAGTACTTC
CASSPGGGDEQYF